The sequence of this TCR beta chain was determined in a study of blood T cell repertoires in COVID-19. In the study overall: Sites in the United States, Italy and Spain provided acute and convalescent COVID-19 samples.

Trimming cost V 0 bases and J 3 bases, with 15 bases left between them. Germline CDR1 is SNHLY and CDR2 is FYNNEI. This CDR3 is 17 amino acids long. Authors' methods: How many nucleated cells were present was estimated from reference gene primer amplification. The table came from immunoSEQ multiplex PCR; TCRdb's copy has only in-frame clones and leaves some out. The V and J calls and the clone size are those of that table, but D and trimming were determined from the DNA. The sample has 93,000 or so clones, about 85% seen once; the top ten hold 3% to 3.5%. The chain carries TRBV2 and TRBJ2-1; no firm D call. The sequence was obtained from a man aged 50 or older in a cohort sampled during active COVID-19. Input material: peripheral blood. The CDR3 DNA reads TGTGCCAGCAGTGAAGCGCTTTTACAGAAACACTACAATGAGCAGTTCTTC. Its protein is CASSEALLQKHYNEQFF.